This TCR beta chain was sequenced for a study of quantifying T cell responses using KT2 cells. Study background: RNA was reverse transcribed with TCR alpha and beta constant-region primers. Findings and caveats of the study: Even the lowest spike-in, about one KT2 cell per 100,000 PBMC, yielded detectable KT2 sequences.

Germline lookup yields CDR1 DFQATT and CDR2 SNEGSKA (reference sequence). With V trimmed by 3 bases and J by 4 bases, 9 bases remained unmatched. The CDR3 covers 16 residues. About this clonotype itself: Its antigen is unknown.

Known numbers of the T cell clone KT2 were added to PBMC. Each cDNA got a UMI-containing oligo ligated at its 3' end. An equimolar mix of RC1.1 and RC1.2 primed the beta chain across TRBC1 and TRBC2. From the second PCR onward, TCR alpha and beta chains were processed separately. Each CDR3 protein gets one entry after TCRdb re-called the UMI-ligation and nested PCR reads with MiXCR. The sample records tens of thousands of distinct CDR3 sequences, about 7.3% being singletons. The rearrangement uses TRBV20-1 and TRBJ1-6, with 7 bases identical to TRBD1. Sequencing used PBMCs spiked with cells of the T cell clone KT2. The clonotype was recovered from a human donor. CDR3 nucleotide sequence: TGCAGTGCTAGCCCCAGGGGGTTGAGGTATAATTCACCCCTCCACTTT. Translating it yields CSASPRGLRYNSPLHF.